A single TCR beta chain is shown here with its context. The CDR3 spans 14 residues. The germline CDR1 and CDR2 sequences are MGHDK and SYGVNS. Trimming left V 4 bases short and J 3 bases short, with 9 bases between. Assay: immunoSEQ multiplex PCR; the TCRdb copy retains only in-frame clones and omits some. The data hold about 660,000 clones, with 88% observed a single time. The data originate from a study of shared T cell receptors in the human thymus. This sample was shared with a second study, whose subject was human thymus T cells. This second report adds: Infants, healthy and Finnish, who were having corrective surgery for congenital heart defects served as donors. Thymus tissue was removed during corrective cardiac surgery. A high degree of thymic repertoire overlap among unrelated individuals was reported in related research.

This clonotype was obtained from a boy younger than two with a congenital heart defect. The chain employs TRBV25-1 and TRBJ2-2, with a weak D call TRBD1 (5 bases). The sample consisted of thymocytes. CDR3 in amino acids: CASSAGSDTGELFF. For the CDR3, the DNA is TGTGCCAGCAGTGCAGGGTCTGACACCGGGGAGCTGTTTTTT. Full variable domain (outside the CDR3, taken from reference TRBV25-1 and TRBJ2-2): EADIYQTPRYLVIGTGKKITLECSQTMGHDKMYWYQQDPGMELHLIHYSYGVNSTEKGDLSSESTVSRIRTEHFPLTLESARPSHTSQYLCASSAGSDTGELFFGEGSRLTVL.